The rows below give T cell receptor beta chains drawn from one sample of a study of T cells in Graves' hyperthyroidism and ophthalmopathy. One entry per CDR3 protein results from TCRdb running MiXCR on the multiplex PCR reads. Here the sample spans 140,000 or so distinct CDR3 sequences, 22% being singletons. Specimen: blood. Every receptor here comes from a woman aged 50 to 65 with Graves' hyperthyroidism that later progressed to Graves' ophthalmopathy. The CDR3 runs from the conserved cysteine through the conserved F or W. D genes are given only for firm matches. Clone sizes are given selectively: once, few, many, or a class where the clone is expanded.

abundance	j_gene	d_gene	v_gene	CDR3nt	CDR3aa
-	TRBJ2-1	TRBD2	TRBV2	TGTGCCAGCAGTTACAGACTAGCCCCCTACAATGAGCAGTTCTTC	CASSYRLAPYNEQFF
many	TRBJ2-3	TRBD2	TRBV24-1	TGTGCCACCAGTGATTTAGGACTAGCGGGAAACACAGATACGCAGTATTTT	CATSDLGLAGNTDTQYF
-	TRBJ2-4	-	TRBV28	TGTGCCAGCAGTTCGGGAGCCAAAAACATTCAGTACTTC	CASSSGAKNIQYF
many	TRBJ2-5	-	TRBV27	TGTGCCAGCAGTCCTAGGCTCGGAGAGACCCAGTACTTC	CASSPRLGETQYF
-	TRBJ2-3	-	TRBV28	TGTGCCAGCGGGGGCACAGATACGCAGTATTTT	CASGGTDTQYF
few	TRBJ2-1	TRBD2	TRBV27	TGTGCCAGCAGCTCGCTAGCGGGAGTCTACAATGAGCAGTTCTTC	CASSSLAGVYNEQFF
many	TRBJ2-1	-	TRBV20-1	TGCAGTGCTAGAGTCCAGCTATCCTACAATGAGCAGTTCTTC	CSARVQLSYNEQFF
many	TRBJ1-1	TRBD1	TRBV18	TGTGCCAGCTCACCGGGACAGCTCGTCGCTGAAGCTTTCTTT	CASSPGQLVAEAFF
many	TRBJ1-1	TRBD1	TRBV5-1	TGCGCCAGCAGCCGGGACAGGGGTGTCACTGAAGCTTTCTTT	CASSRDRGVTEAFF
-	TRBJ2-3	TRBD2	TRBV3-1	TGTGCCAGCAGCCGCGGGACTAGCGGGACGACAGATGCGCAGTATTTT	CASSRGTSGTTDAQYF